This entry lists 21 T cell receptor beta chains sequenced from one sample in a study of T cell repertoires in cytomegalovirus infection. From the reads, TCRdb called clonotypes with MiXCR, one entry per CDR3 protein. The data hold over 300,000 distinct CDR3 sequences, with over 7.5% observed a single time. The sequenced material came from PBMCs. These receptors originate from a human donor in good health (CMV status not recorded). Some clones in this sample may be carry-over from other donors' samples.

On this clonotype itself: This may come from a read error, since a much larger clone is one base off. This sequence joins TRBV7-2 and TRBJ1-3, with D uncertain. The CDR3 has 14 residues. Per germline, CDR1 SGHTA and CDR2 FQGNSA. For the CDR3, the DNA is TGTGCCAACAGCTTAGTCACACCTGGAAACACCATATATTTT. Its protein is CANSLVTPGNTIYF.

This clonotype appeared many times. The chain joins TRBV7-6 to TRBJ2-4; D ambiguous. Germline CDR1 and CDR2: SGHVS and FNYEAQ. The V end was cut by 2 bases, the J end by 7 bases, with 9 bases between. CDR3 length: 13 amino acids. CDR3 sequence reads: CASSLSADNIQYF. In nucleotides, the CDR3 is TGTGCCAGCAGCTTAAGTGCGGATAACATTCAGTACTTC.

The table lists this clonotype with a few counts. The chain employs TRBV7-9 and TRBJ1-1; D is undetermined. The V end was cut by 7 bases, the J end by 2 bases, with 8 bases between. This CDR3 comprises 12 residues. CDR1 and CDR2 (germline): SEHNR, FQNEAQ (reference sequence). CDR3 nucleotides: TGTGCCAGCAAAAACATTAACACTGAAGCTTTCTTT. This encodes CASKNINTEAFF.

This sequence joins TRBV12-3 or TRBV12-4 and TRBJ2-7, with a tentative D call TRBD2 (5 bases). This CDR3 comprises 11 residues. Trimming stripped 2 bases from V and 12 bases from J, with 11 bases between. In nucleotides, the CDR3 is TGTGCCAGCAGTTTAAGCTCGGACTTGTACTTC. This gives the protein CASSLSSDLYF.

The V call is TRBV4-2, the J call TRBJ2-1; a possible D gene is TRBD1 (7 bases). With 3 bases removed from V and 10 bases from J, the gap between germline ends came to 19 bases. Germline-derived CDR1 and CDR2 are LGHNA and YNFKEQ. The CDR3 consists of 15 residues. CDR3 in DNA: TGTGCCAGCAGCCATATGGCAGGGGGGCCGGGGGAGCAGTTCTTC. The encoded protein is CASSHMAGGPGEQFF.

There are a few counts of this clonotype. The chain carries TRBV5-1 and TRBJ2-5; D is uncertain. V was trimmed by 6 bases and J by 4 bases, leaving 19 bases between them. There are 15 residues in the CDR3. CDR1 is SGHRS, CDR2 YFSETQ, per germline. The CDR3 protein is CASTPRGAMTETQYF. For the CDR3, the DNA is TGCGCCAGCACCCCTCGAGGAGCTATGACAGAGACCCAGTACTTC. Variable domain in full (rest from reference TRBV5-1 and TRBJ2-5): KAGVTQTPRYLIKTRGQQVTLSCSPISGHRSVSWYQQTPGQGLQFLFEYFSETQRNKGNFPGRFSGRQFSNSRSEMNVSTLELGDSALYLCASTPRGAMTETQYFGPGTRLLVL.

This clonotype was seen a few times. One end of the junction varies from germline; a read error may be responsible. The rearrangement uses TRBV5-1 and TRBJ1-5; D possibly corresponds to TRBD1 (6 bases). Germline CDR1 reads SGHRS; CDR2 reads YFSETQ. This CDR3 has 10 residues. Here the CDR3 reads CASSFGTKDF. The CDR3 bases are TGCGCCAGCAGCTTCGGGACAAAGGATTTT. Full variable domain (outside the CDR3, taken from reference TRBV5-1 and TRBJ1-5): KAGVTQTPRYLIKTRGQQVTLSCSPISGHRSVSWYQQTPGQGLQFLFEYFSETQRNKGNFPGRFSGRQFSNSRSEMNVSTLELGDSALYLCASSFGTKDFGDGTRLSIL.

The rearrangement links TRBV7-3 to TRBJ1-1; D not certain. Per germline, CDR1 SGHTA and CDR2 FQGTGA. The ends were cut back, 2 bases at V and 5 bases at J, with 12 bases in the middle. This CDR3 contains 14 residues. CDR3 sequence: CASSLFGPETEAFF. CDR3 DNA sequence: TGTGCCAGCAGCTTATTCGGGCCGGAGACTGAAGCTTTCTTT. The entire variable domain, with the rest obtained from reference TRBV7-3 and TRBJ1-1, is as follows: GAGVSQTPSNKVTEKGKYVELRCDPISGHTALYWYRQSLGQGPEFLIYFQGTGAADDSGLPNDRFFAVRPEGSVSTLKIQRTERGDSAVYLCASSLFGPETEAFFGQGTRLTVV.

J is TRBJ2-2 and V is TRBV11-3; 11 bases are a match to TRBD2. With V trimmed by 1 base and J by 4 bases, 8 bases remained unmatched. The CDR3 loop spans 18 amino acids. Germline values: CDR1 SGHNT, CDR2 YENEEA. CDR3 sequence: CASSLAPRTSGRTGELFF. For the CDR3, the DNA is TGTGCCAGCAGCTTAGCACCCCGGACTAGCGGGCGCACCGGGGAGCTGTTTTTT.

This clonotype has more than one count but fewer than ten. V gene TRBV7-2 combines with J gene TRBJ2-1; D is ambiguous. CDR1 is SGHTA and CDR2 is FQGNSA in the germline V gene. The CDR3 is 11 residues long. V was shortened by 2 bases and J by 9 bases, with 5 bases between the two germline ends. The CDR3 coding sequence is TGTGCCAGCAGCTTAAAAATTGAGCAGTTCTTC. Residues: CASSLKIEQFF. Variable domain in full (rest from reference TRBV7-2 and TRBJ2-1): GAGVSQSPSNKVTEKGKDVELRCDPISGHTALYWYRQSLGQGLEFLIYFQGNSAPDKSGLPSDRFSAERTGGSVSTLTIQRTQQEDSAVYLCASSLKIEQFFGPGTRLTVL.

The chain joins TRBV24-1 to TRBJ2-1; D is undetermined. The CDR3 has 15 amino acids. Per the germline V gene, CDR1 is KGHDR and CDR2 is SFDVKD. With 3 bases removed from V and 3 bases from J, the gap between germline ends came to 11 bases. The DNA of the CDR3 is TGTGCCACCAGTGATGGTCTCGGACGCTACAATGAGCAGTTCTTC. Translated: CATSDGLGRYNEQFF.

This clonotype showed up just a few times. The rearrangement uses TRBV6-1 and TRBJ2-1, with TRBD2 matching 11 bases. The CDR3 runs to 16 residues. Germline CDR1 is MNHNS and CDR2 is SASEGT. V lost 1 base, J lost 6 bases, and 5 bases stayed unmatched. CDR3 bases: TGTGCCAGCAGTGAAGGGCCTAGCGGGAGGTTCAATGAGCAGTTCTTC. It translates to CASSEGPSGRFNEQFF.

The V call is TRBV10-2, the J call TRBJ1-1; 7 bases are a match to TRBD1. The CDR3 is made up of 16 amino acids. The J segment lost 0 bases and the V segment lost 6 bases, leaving 10 bases of the junction unmatched. Germline V lookup: CDR1 WSHSY, CDR2 SAAADI. CDR3 in DNA: TGCGCCAGCAGGCCGGGACAGCAGATCATGAACACTGAAGCTTTCTTT. Its translation is CASRPGQQIMNTEAFF.

This clonotype has ten or more counts. The gene calls are TRBV7-2 and TRBJ2-3; the match to TRBD1 covers 7 bases. The CDR3 covers 14 residues. V shed 4 bases, J shed 5 bases, and the junction held 6 bases outside the gene matches. CDR1 is SGHTA and CDR2 is FQGNSA in the germline V gene. The CDR3 region has the DNA TGTGCCAGCAGCTACGACAGGGTTGTAGATACGCAGTATTTT. It yields the protein CASSYDRVVDTQYF.

This clonotype was found a few times. J is TRBJ1-6 and V is TRBV6-6, with D unresolved. Germline V gene sequence: CDR1 MNHNY, CDR2 SVGAGI (reference sequence). Trimming cost V 8 bases and J 9 bases, with 20 bases left between them. The CDR3 covers 15 residues. This chain's CDR3 is CASLLQKPNISPLHF. In DNA, the CDR3 is TGTGCCAGCCTCCTACAGAAGCCTAATATTTCACCCCTCCACTTT.

This clonotype was recorded many times. This sequence joins TRBV7-9 and TRBJ2-5; 7 bases match TRBD2. Per germline, CDR1 SEHNR and CDR2 FQNEAQ (reference sequence). Unmatched junction bases numbered 8, after V lost 6 bases and J lost 4 bases. The CDR3 sequence is 14 residues long. The CDR3 sequence is CASRGGGVPETQYF. DNA of the CDR3: TGTGCCAGCAGGGGGGGAGGGGTCCCAGAGACCCAGTACTTC.

This clonotype was observed at least ten times. This chain links TRBV7-8 with TRBJ2-7; 10 bases are shared with TRBD1. Looked up from germline, CDR1 is SGHVS and CDR2 is FQNEAQ. The J segment lost 5 bases and the V segment lost 4 bases, leaving 8 bases of the junction unmatched. The CDR3 consists of 15 residues. The CDR3 sequence is CASSWPGQGFNEQYF. The DNA for the CDR3 is TGTGCCAGCAGCTGGCCGGGACAGGGGTTCAACGAGCAGTACTTC.

This clonotype was counted at least ten times. This chain links TRBV20-1 with TRBJ1-1; D not resolved. V lost 3 bases and J 7 bases, leaving 15 bases between the germline ends. Germline values: CDR1 DFQATT, CDR2 SNEGSKA (reference sequence). This CDR3 comprises 13 residues. The CDR3 region is CSARGEGGSEAFF. CDR3 sequence (DNA): TGCAGTGCTAGGGGAGAGGGAGGAAGTGAAGCTTTCTTT.

This chain links TRBV6-5 with TRBJ1-5; D might be TRBD1 (5 bases). Trimming removed 4 bases from V and 2 bases from J, with 18 bases in between. CDR3 length: 17 residues. Germline V lookup: CDR1 MNHEY, CDR2 SVGAGI. Here the CDR3 DNA reads TGTGCCAGCAGTTTGGAAGGCCCCGGCAGGGGCAATCAGCCCCAGCATTTT. Amino acid sequence: CASSLEGPGRGNQPQHF.

This chain uses TRBV7-4 with TRBJ2-3; D is uncertain. Germline CDR1 SGHVT, CDR2 SQSDAQ. The CDR3 has 12 residues. Trimming removed 9 bases from V and 4 bases from J, with 11 bases in between. CDR3 nucleotides: TGTGCCAGGTCAGAAGGCCCAGATACGCAGTATTTT. Protein: CARSEGPDTQYF.

The chain recombines TRBV7-2 with TRBJ2-1; 14 bases match TRBD2. Per germline, CDR1 SGHTA and CDR2 FQGNSA. Trimming removed 8 bases from V and 12 bases from J; junction bases left unmatched: 12. The CDR3 contains 15 residues. CDR3 sequence: CASSRGLAGAPGQFF. The CDR3 DNA reads as TGTGCCAGCTCCCGGGGACTAGCGGGGGCCCCGGGGCAGTTCTTC.